The sequence of this T cell receptor beta chain was determined in a study of T cells in Graves' hyperthyroidism and ophthalmopathy. Thyroid ultrasound, orbital computed tomography, clinical symptoms, and serum thyroxine and TRAb underpinned diagnoses. 10 ml fresh peripheral blood yielded the PBMCs. Study results and limitations: Most thyroid clonotypes with frequency above 0.001 were detected in blood. The model identified upcoming ophthalmopathy a median approximately six months ahead of onset.

Authors of the study amplified TCR beta CDR3 regions from RNA transcripts. The TCR CDR3 first-round RT-PCR relied on the HTBI primer set. TCRdb processed the multiplex PCR reads anew with MiXCR; each CDR3 protein has one entry. The sample includes 600,000 to 750,000 distinct CDR3 sequences, roughly a sixth seen only once; the top ten take roughly a sixth. This clonotype was seen ten or more times. The target antigen is unknown. The CDR3 has 14 residues. Germline V lookup: CDR1 SGHDN, CDR2 FVKESK. The V gene lost 1 base and the J gene lost 5 bases, with 10 bases spanning the gap. The sequenced sample consisted of blood. This TCR was recovered from a man in his fifties or sixties with Graves' hyperthyroidism. This chain joins TRBV14 and TRBJ2-3; D is perhaps TRBD1 (6 bases). The CDR3 is CASSQGPQGDTQYF. CDR3 nucleotides: TGTGCCAGCAGCCAAGGCCCACAGGGAGATACGCAGTATTTT.